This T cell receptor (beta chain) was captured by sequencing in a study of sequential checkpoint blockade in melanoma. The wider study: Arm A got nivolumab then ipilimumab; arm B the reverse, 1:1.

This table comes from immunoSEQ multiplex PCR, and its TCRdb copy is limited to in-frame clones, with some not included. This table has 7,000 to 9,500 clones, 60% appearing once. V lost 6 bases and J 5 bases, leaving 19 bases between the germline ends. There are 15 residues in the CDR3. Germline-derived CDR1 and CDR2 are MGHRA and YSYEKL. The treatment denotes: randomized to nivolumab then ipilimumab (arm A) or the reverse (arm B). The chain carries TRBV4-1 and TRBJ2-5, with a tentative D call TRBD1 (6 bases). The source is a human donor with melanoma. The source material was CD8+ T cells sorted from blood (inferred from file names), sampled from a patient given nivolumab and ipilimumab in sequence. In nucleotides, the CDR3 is TGCGCCAGCAGACCCGGGCCCACCCAGGGGGAGACCCAGTACTTC. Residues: CASRPGPTQGETQYF.